The present entry profiles one T cell receptor beta chain with its context. What it binds is not known. This sample is drawn from a study of T-cell memory formation after mild COVID-19. TCRdb ran MiXCR on the 5' RACE reads and lists one entry per CDR3 protein. The sample holds hundreds of thousands of distinct CDR3 sequences, 28% seen once. Study observations and caveats: Mainly in CM and EM were contracting CD4+ clones; CD8+ were in EMRA. Whereas later expanders leaned CD4+, clones contracting day 15 to 85 showed a balanced CD4/CD8 makeup. Pre-infection memory contained some responding clones, which suggested that cross-reactive memory had joined.

The CDR3 sequence is 14 residues long. Per germline, CDR1 LNHDA and CDR2 SQIVND (reference sequence). V trimming: 6 bases; J trimming: 0 bases; junction bases outside the gene matches: 4. The chain joins TRBV19 to TRBJ2-7; 8 nucleotides align to TRBD1. This clonotype was obtained from an adult woman who had mild COVID-19 (a few samples of this study predate the infection). Cell type and time point are not known. The sequenced sample was PBMCs or a T cell subset sorted from them (not recorded which). For the CDR3, the DNA is TGTGCCAGTAGCTGGACAGGGAACTCCTACGAGCAGTACTTC. It translates to CASSWTGNSYEQYF.